This entry features one TCR beta chain sequence. The authors' processing: Estimates of nucleated cell counts were drawn from the amplification of reference gene primers. Method: immunoSEQ multiplex PCR; TCRdb's copy keeps in-frame clones and lacks some. The D gene and trimming were derived from the DNA, and the V and J assignments and clone size from that table. Of approximately 300,000 clones detected, around 86% appear once; the ten largest clones hold 4% to 6%. These data come from a study of blood T cell repertoires in COVID-19. Study overall: T cells, B-cell-depleted T cells, or PBMCs provided the cDNA or gDNA that served as material.

Deletions cut 0 bases from V and 0 bases from J, with 11 bases between. Germline V lookup: CDR1 LNHNV, CDR2 YYDKDF (reference sequence). CDR3 length: 16 amino acids. Recruits, aged about 18 to 100 years, lived in 24 US areas. The sequence came from a man in his sixties who had recovered from COVID-19. The rearrangement uses TRBV15 and TRBJ1-1, with D unclear. The sample was PBMCs or T cells enriched from blood (not recorded which). CDR3 nucleotides: TGTGCCACCAGCAGAGATGGCCCATCCTTGAACACTGAAGCTTTCTTT. This gives the protein CATSRDGPSLNTEAFF. Variable domain in full (rest from reference TRBV15 and TRBJ1-1): DAMVIQNPRYQVTQFGKPVTLSCSQTLNHNVMYWYQQKSSQAPKLLFHYYDKDFNNEADTPDNFQSRRPNTSFCFLDIRSPGLGDTAMYLCATSRDGPSLNTEAFFGQGTRLTVV.